The 25 T cell receptor beta chains below all came from one sample that was sequenced in a study of siplizumab effects on memory and regulatory T cells. Clones were sequenced by immunoSEQ multiplex PCR, and TCRdb holds only the in-frame ones, with some missing. The table has 75,000 to 100,000 clones, just under 95% seen once; the top ten hold about 1.4%. Sequencing input: non-Treg CD4+ T cells sorted from blood. The receptors shown here come from a human donor in good health.

Judged by abundance, this clone is medium-sized (0.01 to 0.1%). The chain employs TRBV10-3 and TRBJ2-3; D call uncertain. This CDR3 has 13 residues. V was trimmed by 8 bases and J by 2 bases, leaving 11 bases between them. CDR1 is ENHRY, CDR2 SYGVKD, per germline. CDR3 protein: CAIALDSTDTQYF. For the CDR3, the DNA is TGTGCCATCGCGCTAGACTCCACAGATACGCAGTATTTT.

This chain links TRBV27 with TRBJ2-1; 11 nucleotides align to TRBD1. V shed 5 bases and J 3 bases; nucleotides not matched to a gene: 6. CDR3 length: 16 residues. Per germline, CDR1 MNHEY and CDR2 SMNVEV (reference sequence). The CDR3 DNA sequence: TGTGCCAGCAGTCCGGGCGGGACAGGGGGCTACAATGAGCAGTTCTTC. Encoded protein: CASSPGGTGGYNEQFF.

V is TRBV18 and J is TRBJ2-7; TRBD2 aligns across 8 bases. The germline V gene encodes CDR1 KGHSH and CDR2 LQKENI. The CDR3 sequence is 19 residues long. Trimming removed 0 bases from V and 3 bases from J; junction bases left unmatched: 16. CDR3 coding DNA: TGTGCCAGCTCACCACCGCTTAAAGGAACGGGAGGGCTAGGCTACGAGCAGTACTTC. Translation: CASSPPLKGTGGLGYEQYF.

This chain's CDR3 is CAWRSGTNNEQFF. CDR3 coding DNA: TGTGCCTGGAGAAGCGGGACTAACAATGAGCAGTTCTTC. This rearrangement joins TRBV30 to TRBJ2-1; 7 bases line up with TRBD2. After removal of 3 bases from V and 5 bases from J, the junction contained 4 bases not matched to a gene. The CDR3 consists of 13 residues. Germline-derived CDR1 and CDR2 are GTSNPN and SVGIG (reference sequence).

The V gene is TRBV19, the J gene TRBJ2-5; D may be TRBD1 (5 bases). The CDR3 is 14 amino acids. The V gene lost 2 bases and the J gene lost 5 bases, with 12 bases spanning the gap. Germline-derived CDR1 and CDR2 are LNHDA and SQIVND (reference sequence). The CDR3 coding sequence is TGTGCCAGTAGTATAATGGGGCCGAGGGAGACCCAGTACTTC. Translated, it gives CASSIMGPRETQYF.

This clone was recorded once. The chain couples TRBV18 to TRBJ1-4; D remains unclear. The CDR3 length is 14 residues. Germline loops: CDR1 KGHSH, CDR2 LQKENI. Trimming removed 4 bases at V and 5 bases at J, with 11 bases between. This CDR3 is CASSHSKLNEKLFF. CDR3 DNA: TGTGCCAGCTCACACAGCAAGTTAAATGAAAAACTGTTTTTT. The full variable domain, its missing parts supplied by reference TRBV18 and TRBJ1-4, is NAGVMQNPRHLVRRRGQEARLRCSPMKGHSHVYWYRQLPEEGLKFMVYLQKENIIDESGMPKERFSAEFPKEGPSILRIQQVVRGDSAAYFCASSHSKLNEKLFFGSGTQLSVL.

V and J are TRBV7-9 and TRBJ1-2; 7 bases map to TRBD1. Germline CDR1 SEHNR, CDR2 FQNEAQ (reference sequence). The CDR3 totals 14 residues. The V and J ends lost 5 bases and 4 bases, in that order; junction bases with no gene match: 7. The CDR3: CASSRGQELYGYTF. The CDR3 DNA is TGTGCCAGCAGCCGAGGACAGGAGCTCTATGGCTACACCTTC. The whole variable domain, remainder taken from reference TRBV7-9 and TRBJ1-2, is DTGVSQNPRHKITKRGQNVTFRCDPISEHNRLYWYRQTLGQGPEFLTYFQNEAQLEKSRLLSDRFSAERPKGSFSTLEIQRTEQGDSAMYLCASSRGQELYGYTFGSGTRLTVV.

V usage is TRBV10-1 and J usage is TRBJ2-5; D gene uncertain. Per the germline V gene, CDR1 is WNHNN and CDR2 is SYGVQD (reference sequence). Trimming stripped 3 bases from V and 4 bases from J, with 6 bases between. The CDR3 is 12 residues long. CDR3 sequence (DNA): TGCGCCAGCAGTGACCGTGGAGAGACCCAGTACTTC. Amino acid sequence: CASSDRGETQYF.

This chain links TRBV28 with TRBJ2-2; D uncertain. V lost 10 bases to trimming and J lost 8 bases, with 14 bases between them. This CDR3 has 12 residues. Germline lookup yields CDR1 MDHEN and CDR2 SYDVKM. CDR3 loop: CAILKASGELFF. In nucleotides, the CDR3 is TGTGCCATCCTTAAGGCTTCAGGGGAGCTGTTTTTT. Full variable domain (missing parts from reference TRBV28 and TRBJ2-2): DVKVTQSSRYLVKRTGEKVFLECVQDMDHENMFWYRQDPGLGLRLIYFSYDVKMKEKGDIPEGYSVSREKKERFSLILESASTNQTSMYLCAILKASGELFFGEGSRLTVL.

The genes are TRBV27 and TRBJ2-5; no reliable D call. The length of the CDR3 is 14 residues. V lost 2 bases, J lost 5 bases, and 12 bases lay in between. The germline V gene has CDR1 MNHEY and CDR2 SMNVEV (reference sequence). The CDR3 sequence: CASSLHHNRETQYF. CDR3 in DNA: TGTGCCAGCAGTTTACATCACAACCGGGAGACCCAGTACTTC.

CDR3 sequence (DNA): TGTGCCAGTCGAAAGGGGGGGACAGGGCAAAACGAGCAGTACTTC. Protein sequence: CASRKGGTGQNEQYF. V usage is TRBV19 and J usage is TRBJ2-7; 9 nucleotides line up with TRBD1. The CDR3 covers 15 residues. J lost 5 bases, V lost 8 bases, and 13 bases had no gene match. Per the germline V gene, CDR1 is LNHDA and CDR2 is SQIVND (reference sequence).

J is TRBJ1-6 and V is TRBV5-1; tentatively, D is TRBD1 (5 bases). Trimming pared 6 bases from V and 6 bases from J, leaving 13 bases between. The CDR3 is made up of 14 amino acids. Germline CDR1 and CDR2: SGHRS and YFSETQ. CDR3 region: CASTGGEINSPLHF. The CDR3 nucleotides are TGCGCCAGCACCGGAGGGGAGATTAATTCACCCCTCCACTTT. The variable domain in full, with the rest retrieved from reference TRBV5-1 and TRBJ1-6, is KAGVTQTPRYLIKTRGQQVTLSCSPISGHRSVSWYQQTPGQGLQFLFEYFSETQRNKGNFPGRFSGRQFSNSRSEMNVSTLELGDSALYLCASTGGEINSPLHFGNGTRLTVT.

DNA of the CDR3: TGTGCCAGCAGTTGGGGGTTAGGGGATAACTATGGCTACACCTTC. Translating it yields CASSWGLGDNYGYTF. The chain uses TRBV28 and TRBJ1-2; tentatively, D is TRBD1 (5 bases). Germline CDR1 and CDR2: MDHEN and SYDVKM. The length of the CDR3 is 15 residues. V was shortened by 4 bases and J by 1 base, with 13 bases between the two germline ends.

The chain couples TRBV27 to TRBJ2-4, with D perhaps TRBD1 (5 bases). The CDR3 runs 12 residues. Germline V CDR1 and CDR2: MNHEY, SMNVEV (reference sequence). The V gene lost 5 bases and the J gene lost 6 bases, with 8 bases spanning the gap. In DNA form, the CDR3 reads TGTGCCAGCAGTCGCCAGGGAAACATTCAGTACTTC. It codes for CASSRQGNIQYF.

The chain is built from TRBV29-1 and TRBJ2-1; 10 bases are shared with TRBD2. The germline V gene encodes CDR1 SQVTM and CDR2 ANQGSEA. Germline trimming cut 4 bases from V and 7 bases from J; bases unmatched to any gene: 7. The CDR3 is 14 residues long. DNA of the CDR3: TGCAGCGTTGGGAGCGGGAGGGGAGGGAATGAGCAGTTCTTC. This translates into CSVGSGRGGNEQFF.

This chain links TRBV20-1 with TRBJ1-2; tentative D call: TRBD1 (6 bases). The germline V and J ends were trimmed by 2 bases and 5 bases, with 6 bases remaining between them. Germline-derived CDR1 and CDR2 are DFQATT and SNEGSKA (reference sequence). The CDR3 has 11 amino acids. The CDR3 DNA reads as TGCAGTGCTAGAACAGGGTATGGCTACACCTTC. Translating gives CSARTGYGYTF.

In its sample, this clone was seen a few times. The chain is built from TRBV5-4 and TRBJ1-1, with 7 bases lining up with TRBD1. With 4 bases clipped from V and 0 bases from J, the junction kept 6 bases outside the gene matches. This CDR3 is 15 amino acids long. CDR1 is SGHNT and CDR2 is YYREEE in the germline V gene (reference sequence). CDR3 in DNA: TGTGCCAGCAGCCCTCCGGGACAGATGAACACTGAAGCTTTCTTT. Amino acid sequence: CASSPPGQMNTEAFF.

The chain is built from TRBV27 and TRBJ1-1, with a possible D match to TRBD1 (5 bases). V was trimmed by 6 bases and J by 2 bases, leaving 10 bases between them. The CDR3 has 13 amino acids. Germline V CDR1 and CDR2: MNHEY, SMNVEV (reference sequence). This CDR3 is CASRGTGNTEAFF. Here the CDR3 DNA reads TGTGCCAGCAGGGGGACGGGAAACACTGAAGCTTTCTTT.

The V and J genes are TRBV28 and TRBJ2-1; possibly TRBD1 or TRBD2 for D (5 bases each). V was clipped by 6 bases and J by 14 bases, with 23 bases between them. From germline, CDR1 is MDHEN and CDR2 SYDVKM. This CDR3 comprises 14 residues. The CDR3 region is CASRTTLWGISKFF. The CDR3 DNA is TGTGCCAGCAGGACTACCCTTTGGGGGATCTCCAAGTTCTTC.

The chain joins TRBV18 to TRBJ1-5, with TRBD1 matching 7 bases. V was pared by 4 bases and J by 3 bases, with 9 bases of the junction left unmatched. The CDR3 consists of 16 residues. Germline CDR1 KGHSH, CDR2 LQKENI. CDR3 in amino acids: CASSRRDRQNNQPQHF. The CDR3 coding sequence is TGTGCCAGCTCACGCCGGGACAGACAAAACAATCAGCCCCAGCATTTT.

The J gene is TRBJ1-3, the V gene TRBV7-6, with D unresolved. The CDR3 consists of 12 residues. Trimming stripped 5 bases from V and 10 bases from J, with 12 bases between. Germline lookup yields CDR1 SGHVS and CDR2 FNYEAQ. The CDR3 loop is CASSDLERTIYF. As DNA, the CDR3 is TGTGCCAGCAGCGACTTGGAGAGAACCATATATTTT.

This chain links TRBV28 with TRBJ2-7; 7 nucleotides match TRBD1. The CDR3 spans 13 residues. V shed 5 bases, J shed 5 bases, and the junction held 6 bases outside the gene matches. CDR1 and CDR2 from the germline V gene are MDHEN and SYDVKM. As DNA, the CDR3 is TGTGCCAGCAGTCTCGACAGGGTCCACGAGCAGTACTTC. Protein product: CASSLDRVHEQYF. The variable domain in full, completed from reference TRBV28 and TRBJ2-7, reads DVKVTQSSRYLVKRTGEKVFLECVQDMDHENMFWYRQDPGLGLRLIYFSYDVKMKEKGDIPEGYSVSREKKERFSLILESASTNQTSMYLCASSLDRVHEQYFGPGTRLTVT.

The rearrangement uses TRBV7-3 and TRBJ2-1, with TRBD2 matching 13 bases. CDR3 length: 17 residues. Losses at the gene ends were 5 bases for V and 13 bases for J; bases not matched to a gene: 17. CDR1 is SGHTA, CDR2 FQGTGA, per germline. CDR3: CASSPLTSGRLPRLQFF. In DNA form, the CDR3 reads TGTGCCAGCAGCCCGCTGACTAGCGGGAGGCTCCCGCGTCTCCAGTTCTTC.

The CDR3 sequence: CASSLTGTGVDEQFF. The CDR3 DNA follows: TGTGCCAGCAGCCTAACCGGGACAGGAGTCGATGAGCAGTTCTTC. The chain carries TRBV9 and TRBJ2-1; 8 bases line up with TRBD1. The CDR3 runs 15 residues. V was clipped by 4 bases and J by 8 bases; unmatched bases: 11. Germline lookup yields CDR1 SGDLS and CDR2 YYNGEE.

The chain employs TRBV11-2 and TRBJ2-3, with 7 bases identical to TRBD2. Unmatched junction bases numbered 4, after V lost 3 bases and J lost 10 bases. The CDR3 has 12 residues. Germline V lookup: CDR1 SGHAT, CDR2 FQNNGV. In nucleotides, the CDR3 is TGTGCCAGCAGCTTCCGCGGGAGTGCGCAGTATTTT. It translates to CASSFRGSAQYF.